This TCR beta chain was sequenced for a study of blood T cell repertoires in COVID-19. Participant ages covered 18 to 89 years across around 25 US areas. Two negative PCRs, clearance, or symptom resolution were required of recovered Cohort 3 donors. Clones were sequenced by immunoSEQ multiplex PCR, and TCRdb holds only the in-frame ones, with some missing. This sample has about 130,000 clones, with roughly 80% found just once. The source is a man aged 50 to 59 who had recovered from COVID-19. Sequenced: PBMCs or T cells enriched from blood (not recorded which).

The CDR3 reads CAISDGQGINYGYTF. DNA of the CDR3: TGTGCCATCAGTGACGGACAGGGGATAAACTATGGCTACACCTTC. V gene TRBV10-3 combines with J gene TRBJ1-2, with TRBD1 matching 9 bases. The V segment lost 3 bases and the J segment 2 bases; nucleotides outside the gene matches: 4. Germline-derived CDR1 and CDR2 are ENHRY and SYGVKD. The CDR3 has 15 amino acids.